The clone carrying this T cell receptor beta chain was seen repeatedly, ten times or more. Blood genomic DNA input for TRB amplification was roughly 230-550 ng. This CDR3 spans 14 amino acids. Per the germline V gene, CDR1 is SGHVS and CDR2 is FNYEAQ. Trimming took 4 bases from V and 5 from J, leaving 12 bases between them. The data belong to a study of T and B cells in COVID-19 patients. Study overall: Most recovered patients had mild to moderate COVID-19 treated as outpatients.

Multiplex PCR with BIOMED2 TRB-A/B primer pools amplified TRB rearrangements. MiXCR, applied by TCRdb to the multiplex PCR reads, yields one record per CDR3 protein. The sample lists around 16,000 distinct CDR3 sequences; around a quarter were seen once. What was sequenced was blood. The TCR originated in a human donor who had recovered from COVID-19. This chain links TRBV7-6 with TRBJ2-1; D perhaps matches TRBD2 (6 bases). Here the CDR3 DNA reads TGTGCCAGCAGCTCTAGACTAGGCGACAATGAGCAGTTCTTC. This encodes CASSSRLGDNEQFF.